A selection of T cell receptor beta chains follows, all from one sample in a study of T cells expressing NK-cell markers. TCRdb reprocessed the 5' RACE reads, keeping one entry per CDR3 protein, no DNA. The sample has approximately 150,000 distinct CDR3 sequences. The sample consisted of blood T cells: a sorted CD56 or NKG2C T cell subset, CD4+ or CD8+ T cells, or bulk PBMC T cells (not recorded which). Receptor source: a woman between 18 and 75 years old in good health. CDR3s include the opening cysteine and the closing phenylalanine or tryptophan.

TRBV6-1	TRBJ1-3	CASQALPSSGNTIYF
TRBV5-1	TRBJ1-3	CASSPQQPSSGNTIYF
TRBV20-1	TRBJ2-5	CSASWVSRETQYF
TRBV24-1	TRBJ2-1	CATPPGEVGYNEQFF
TRBV20-1	TRBJ2-1	CSARASGGLNEQFF
TRBV4-1	TRBJ2-5	CASSQDLFPQETQYF
TRBV7-3	TRBJ2-2	CASSPVADSNTGELFF
TRBV7-9	TRBJ2-5	CASSLTQTQYF
TRBV20-1	TRBJ2-7	CSAWTGTYEQYF
TRBV7-2	TRBJ2-1	CASSWERGYEQFF
TRBV12-3/TRBV12-4	TRBJ1-6	CASSFLGVNSPLHF
TRBV4-2	TRBJ2-1	CASSQDASGGRRYEQFF
TRBV7-8	TRBJ2-5	CASSLAAGYQETQYF
TRBV9	TRBJ2-7	CASSAEWDTAYEQYF
TRBV10-3	TRBJ1-1	CAISESPRGNTEAFF
TRBV11-2	TRBJ1-3	CASSTGQTNSGNTIYF
TRBV6-1	TRBJ1-4	CASTGDPNEKLFF
TRBV5-1	TRBJ2-1	CASSLGLGGQGEQFF
TRBV20-1	TRBJ2-1	CSARTGTLYNEQFF
TRBV2	TRBJ2-1	CASSDRTGRGNEQFF
TRBV5-1	TRBJ2-2	CASSPDLAGAGTGELFF
TRBV6-2/TRBV6-3	TRBJ1-1	CASSPTPRNTEAFF
TRBV20-1	TRBJ2-5	CSARRTSVGQETQYF
TRBV29-1	TRBJ1-1	CSVESWGGRAEAFF
TRBV27	TRBJ2-5	CASWRYQETQYF
TRBV29-1	TRBJ2-5	CSVEESPQETQYF
TRBV28	TRBJ2-3	CASSPGVDTQYF
TRBV7-2	TRBJ2-5	CASSLAITEETQYF
TRBV10-3	TRBJ1-1	CAISKVGDTEAFF
TRBV5-1	TRBJ2-3	CASSLDRGGEVTDTQYF
TRBV24-1	TRBJ2-1	CATESQGAQQFF
TRBV29-1	TRBJ2-3	CSVPGKSGADTQYF
TRBV15	TRBJ1-2	CATSRDTQGGYGYTF
TRBV18	TRBJ1-1	CASSRSSISGSTFNTEAFF
TRBV5-1	TRBJ1-1	CARTITGKPEAFF
TRBV27	TRBJ2-7	CASSGQGKTYEQYF
TRBV5-1	TRBJ2-1	CASSLVPGTTNNEQFF
TRBV16	TRBJ2-1	CASSPTTSGKEFF
TRBV3-1	TRBJ1-4	CASSRTRGQGYEKLFF
TRBV12-3/TRBV12-4	TRBJ2-1	CASSLLRPNEQFF
TRBV20-1	TRBJ2-7	CSARDHTGTGGPYEQYF
TRBV6-5	TRBJ1-1	CASSYQEMNTEAFF
TRBV12-3/TRBV12-4	TRBJ2-2	CASSTGRTTLVSTGELFF
TRBV6-1	TRBJ2-3	CASRGGGLGDTQYF
TRBV20-1	TRBJ2-3	CSAYPSGGYTDTQYF
TRBV5-1	TRBJ2-6	CASSLRSPSSGANVLTF
TRBV7-3	TRBJ2-1	CASSLRDRGPSSYNEQFF
TRBV12-3/TRBV12-4	TRBJ1-6	CASSLVTGGSSPLHF
TRBV5-6	TRBJ1-1	CASSLVAGANTEAFF